This is a list of T cell receptor beta chains from one sample in a study of CD8 T cells in ankylosing spondylitis. TCRdb independently ran MiXCR on the 5' RACE reads; one entry per CDR3 protein. The sample comprises roughly 450,000 distinct CDR3 sequences, about 25% of which are singletons, and 0.85% to 1% rests with the top ten. The sequencing sample was made of blood, either unsorted or a sorted T cell fraction (not recorded which). The source is a male donor with ankylosing spondylitis. Each CDR3 is given without its conserved first and last residue.

TRBJ1-4	TRBV15	ATSRDRLRNEKLF
TRBJ1-1	TRBV2	ASSETGTEDTEAF
TRBJ1-2	TRBV15	ATSRDPESYKLD
TRBJ2-1	TRBV5-1	ASSLAAGGRNEQF
TRBJ1-2	TRBV29-1	SVHPDGGVSYGYT
TRBJ1-3	TRBV7-9	ASSLGRTGTGNTIY
TRBJ2-3	TRBV7-2	ASSPEVADTQY
TRBJ2-3	TRBV10-1	ASRDSKSGTDTQY
TRBJ1-2	TRBV20-1	SARVAGQGRST
TRBJ1-2	TRBV5-1	ASSLQFNGYT
TRBJ1-1	TRBV29-1	SVERDRDYTEAF
TRBJ2-5	TRBV7-2	ASSREREETQY
TRBJ2-1	TRBV10-1	ASSERENEQF
TRBJ1-1	TRBV15	ATSRDTVRNTEAF
TRBJ1-3	TRBV27	ASSFTPVGSGNTIY
TRBJ2-2	TRBV24-1	ATSRGTGELF
TRBJ1-2	TRBV19	ASRSGQGSYGYT
TRBJ2-1	TRBV7-2	ASSLLQGGGEQF
TRBJ1-2	TRBV3-1	ASRHGGNYGYT
TRBJ2-4	TRBV7-9	ASSWQVAGAKNIQY
TRBJ1-5	TRBV12-3/TRBV12-4	ASTKVAGQPQH
TRBJ2-1	TRBV11-2	ASSLARLVGYNEQF
TRBJ1-1	TRBV5-6	ASSLDRENTEAF
TRBJ2-3	TRBV12-3/TRBV12-4	ASRTPQGSDTQY
TRBJ2-7	TRBV7-8	ASSLPGQGLSEQY
TRBJ2-7	TRBV7-2	ASSLGGTSYEQY
TRBJ2-7	TRBV10-3	AISGTNLAYEQY
TRBJ2-5	TRBV12-3/TRBV12-4	ASSPSRQVQGAAQY
TRBJ2-1	TRBV5-1	ASSLDGLTYNEQF
TRBJ2-3	TRBV7-9	ASRLAGDTQY
TRBJ2-5	TRBV25-1	ASRVTSGRADQETQY
TRBJ2-1	TRBV28	ASSPPLAEEKEQF
TRBJ1-1	TRBV12-3/TRBV12-4	ASSLNNANTEAF
TRBJ1-2	TRBV30	AWSVRSDYGYT
TRBJ1-4	TRBV20-1	SAAGEANEKLF
TRBJ1-1	TRBV15	ATSPIREWRMNTEAF
TRBJ2-2	TRBV20-1	SARDGGRTGELF
TRBJ2-1	TRBV12-3/TRBV12-4	ASSSFSPDNEQF
TRBJ1-2	TRBV19	ASSIRTATNYGYT
TRBJ2-5	TRBV24-1	ATRGDLETQY
TRBJ1-2	TRBV14	ASSLPGTGERGYT
TRBJ1-6	TRBV27	ARPNLAGVGSPLH
TRBJ1-1	TRBV29-1	SVVGGANRAF
TRBJ1-6	TRBV20-1	SAKTGNSPLH
TRBJ2-5	TRBV30	AWSVSGQETQY
TRBJ2-1	TRBV12-3/TRBV12-4	ASRQGGRYNEQF
TRBJ2-1	TRBV20-1	SGTGAFNEQF
TRBJ1-5	TRBV6-2/TRBV6-3	ASSYDRDRGVLVQPQH
TRBJ1-1	TRBV11-1	ASSLLTGSLEAF
TRBJ2-1	TRBV20-1	SARDQQGPRNEQF
TRBJ1-2	TRBV20-1	SARGVVAGSGYT
TRBJ2-1	TRBV24-1	ATSDLRASSYNEQF